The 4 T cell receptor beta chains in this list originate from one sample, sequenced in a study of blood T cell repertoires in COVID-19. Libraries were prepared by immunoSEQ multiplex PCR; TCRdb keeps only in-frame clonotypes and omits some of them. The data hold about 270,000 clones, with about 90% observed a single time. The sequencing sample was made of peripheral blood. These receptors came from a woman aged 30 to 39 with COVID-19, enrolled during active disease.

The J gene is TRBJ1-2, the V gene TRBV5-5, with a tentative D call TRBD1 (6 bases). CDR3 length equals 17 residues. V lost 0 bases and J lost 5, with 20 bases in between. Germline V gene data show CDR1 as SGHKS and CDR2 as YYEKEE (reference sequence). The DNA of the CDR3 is TGTGCCAGCAGCTTGGGGGCAGGTGGCAGGGGTTCGTATGGCTACACCTTC. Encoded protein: CASSLGAGGRGSYGYTF.

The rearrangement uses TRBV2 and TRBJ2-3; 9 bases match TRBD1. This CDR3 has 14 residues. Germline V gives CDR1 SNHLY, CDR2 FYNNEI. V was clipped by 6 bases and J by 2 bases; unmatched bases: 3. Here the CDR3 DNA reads TGTGCCAGCAGGGGACAGGGTGACACAGATACGCAGTATTTT. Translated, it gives CASRGQGDTDTQYF.

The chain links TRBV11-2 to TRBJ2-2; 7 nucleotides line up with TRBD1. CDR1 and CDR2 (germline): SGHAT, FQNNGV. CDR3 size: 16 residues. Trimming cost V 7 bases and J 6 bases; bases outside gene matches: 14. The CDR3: CASISMRQGVAGELFF. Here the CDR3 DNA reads TGTGCCAGCATCTCGATGAGACAGGGTGTCGCCGGGGAGCTGTTTTTT.

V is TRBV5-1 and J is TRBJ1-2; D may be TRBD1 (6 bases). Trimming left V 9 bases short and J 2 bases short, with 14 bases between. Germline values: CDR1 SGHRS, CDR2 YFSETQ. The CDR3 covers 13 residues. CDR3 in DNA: TGCGCCACCAGAAAGGGACAAAACTATGGCTACACCTTC. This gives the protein CATRKGQNYGYTF.